This TCR beta chain came from a study of shared T cell receptors in the human thymus. Some clones are missing from TCRdb's copy, which holds only in-frame ones; the method was immunoSEQ multiplex PCR. The data hold some 700,000 clones, with around 89% observed a single time. This CDR3 comprises 19 residues. V lost 0 bases to trimming and J lost 4 bases, with 23 bases between them. CDR1 and CDR2 from the germline V gene are LNHNV and YYDKDF (reference sequence). This clone came up once. These data were likewise used in another study, on human thymus T cells. From that study: Healthy Finnish infants undergoing corrective surgery for congenital heart defects were used as donors. Thymic material originated from resections removed in the course of corrective heart surgery. Thymic and blood repertoires showed apparently biased V and J gene usage. Related work found strong thymic repertoire overlap between unrelated individuals.

The sequence came from a boy in the first two years of life with a congenital heart defect. Sequencing was performed on thymocytes. The rearrangement joins TRBV15 to TRBJ2-3, with D perhaps TRBD2 (5 bases). CDR3: CATSRDFLGRENPPDTQYF. CDR3 DNA sequence: TGTGCCACCAGCAGAGATTTTTTGGGAAGGGAGAACCCCCCAGATACGCAGTATTTT.